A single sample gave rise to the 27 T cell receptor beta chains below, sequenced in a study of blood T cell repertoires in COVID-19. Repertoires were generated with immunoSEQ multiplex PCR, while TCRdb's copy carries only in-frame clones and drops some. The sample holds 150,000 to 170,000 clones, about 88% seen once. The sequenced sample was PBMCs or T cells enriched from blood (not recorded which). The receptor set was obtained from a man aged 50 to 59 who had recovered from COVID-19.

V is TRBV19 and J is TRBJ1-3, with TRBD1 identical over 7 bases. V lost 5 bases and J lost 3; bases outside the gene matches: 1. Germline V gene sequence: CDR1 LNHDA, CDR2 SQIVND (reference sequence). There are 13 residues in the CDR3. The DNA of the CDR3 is TGTGCCAGTAGTCAGGGGGGTGGAAACACCATATATTTT. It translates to CASSQGGGNTIYF.

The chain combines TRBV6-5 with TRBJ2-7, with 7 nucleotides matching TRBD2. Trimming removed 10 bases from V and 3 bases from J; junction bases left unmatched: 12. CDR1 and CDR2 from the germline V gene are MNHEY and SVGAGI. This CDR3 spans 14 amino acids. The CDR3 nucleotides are TGTGCCACCCTAAGAGAGGGAGGGTTCTACGAGCAGTACTTC. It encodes CATLREGGFYEQYF.

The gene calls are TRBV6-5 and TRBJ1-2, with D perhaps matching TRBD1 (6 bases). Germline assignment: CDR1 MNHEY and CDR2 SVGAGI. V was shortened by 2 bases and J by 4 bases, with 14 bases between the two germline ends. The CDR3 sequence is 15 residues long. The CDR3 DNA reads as TGTGCCAGCAGTTACGAGGGGGGGCAGGTCTATGGCTACACCTTC. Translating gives CASSYEGGQVYGYTF.

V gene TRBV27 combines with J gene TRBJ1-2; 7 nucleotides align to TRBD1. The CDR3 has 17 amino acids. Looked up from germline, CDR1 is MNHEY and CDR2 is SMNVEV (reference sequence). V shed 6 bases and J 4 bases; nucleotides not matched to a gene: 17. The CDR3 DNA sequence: TGTGCCAGCAGCCAAAGCCAAAGACAGGGACGAGTCTATGGCTACACCTTC. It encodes CASSQSQRQGRVYGYTF.

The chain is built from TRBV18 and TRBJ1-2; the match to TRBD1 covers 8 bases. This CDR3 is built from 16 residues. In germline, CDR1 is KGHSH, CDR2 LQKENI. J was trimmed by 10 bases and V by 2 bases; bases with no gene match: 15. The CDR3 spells CASSPFGTGSESPYTF. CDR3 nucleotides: TGTGCCAGCTCACCATTTGGGACAGGATCCGAGTCTCCCTACACCTTC.

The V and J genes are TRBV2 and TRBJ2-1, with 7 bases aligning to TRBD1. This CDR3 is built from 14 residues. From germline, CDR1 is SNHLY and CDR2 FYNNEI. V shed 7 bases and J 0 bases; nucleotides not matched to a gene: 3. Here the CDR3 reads CASTGQLSYNEQFF. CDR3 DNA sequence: TGTGCCAGCACGGGACAGCTCTCCTACAATGAGCAGTTCTTC.

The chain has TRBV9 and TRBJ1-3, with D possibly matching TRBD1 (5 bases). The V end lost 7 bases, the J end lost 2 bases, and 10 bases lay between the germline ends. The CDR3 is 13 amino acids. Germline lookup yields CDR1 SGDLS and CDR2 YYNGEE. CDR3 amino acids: CASSGGAGNTIYF. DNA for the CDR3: TGTGCCAGCTCTGGGGGGGCTGGAAACACCATATATTTT.

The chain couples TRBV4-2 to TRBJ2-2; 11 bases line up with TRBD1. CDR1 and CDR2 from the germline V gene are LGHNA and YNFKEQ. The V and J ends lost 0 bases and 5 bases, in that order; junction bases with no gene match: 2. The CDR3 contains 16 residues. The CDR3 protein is CASSQEGQGGTGELFF. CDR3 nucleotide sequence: TGTGCCAGCAGCCAAGAGGGACAGGGGGGTACCGGGGAGCTGTTTTTT.

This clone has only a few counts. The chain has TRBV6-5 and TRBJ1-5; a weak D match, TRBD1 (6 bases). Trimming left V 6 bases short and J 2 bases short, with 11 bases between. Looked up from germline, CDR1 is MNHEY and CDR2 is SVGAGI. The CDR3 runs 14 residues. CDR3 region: CASSPSGGNQPQHF. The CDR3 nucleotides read TGTGCCAGCAGCCCATCAGGGGGCAATCAGCCCCAGCATTTT.

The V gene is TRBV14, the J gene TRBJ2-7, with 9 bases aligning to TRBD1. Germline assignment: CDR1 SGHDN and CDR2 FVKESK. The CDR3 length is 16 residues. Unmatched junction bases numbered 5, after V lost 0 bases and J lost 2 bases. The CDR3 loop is CASSQEGDRETYEQYF. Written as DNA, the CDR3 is TGTGCCAGCAGCCAAGAAGGGGACAGGGAGACCTACGAGCAGTACTTC.

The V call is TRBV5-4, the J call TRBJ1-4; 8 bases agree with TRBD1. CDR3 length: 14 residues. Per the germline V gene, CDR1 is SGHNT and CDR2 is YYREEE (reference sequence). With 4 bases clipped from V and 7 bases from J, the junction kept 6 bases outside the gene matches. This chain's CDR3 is CASSTQGAPEKLFF. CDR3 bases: TGTGCCAGCAGCACCCAGGGGGCGCCTGAAAAACTGTTTTTT.

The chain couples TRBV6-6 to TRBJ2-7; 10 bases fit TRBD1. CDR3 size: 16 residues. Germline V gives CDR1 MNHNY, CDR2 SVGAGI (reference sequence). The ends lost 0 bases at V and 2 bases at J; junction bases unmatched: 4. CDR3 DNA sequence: TGTGCCAGCAGTTACTCGGACAGGGGGGAACCCTACGAGCAGTACTTC. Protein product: CASSYSDRGEPYEQYF.

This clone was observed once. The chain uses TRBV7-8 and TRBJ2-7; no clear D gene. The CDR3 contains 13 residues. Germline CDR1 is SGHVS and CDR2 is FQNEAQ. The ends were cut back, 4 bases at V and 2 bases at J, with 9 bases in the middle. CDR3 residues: CASSSQVTYEQYF. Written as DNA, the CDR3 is TGTGCCAGCAGCTCTCAGGTTACCTACGAGCAGTACTTC.

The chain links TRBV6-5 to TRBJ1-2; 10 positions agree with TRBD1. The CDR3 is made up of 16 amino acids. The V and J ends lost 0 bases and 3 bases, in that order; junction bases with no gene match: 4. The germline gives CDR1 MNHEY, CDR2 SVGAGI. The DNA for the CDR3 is TGTGCCAGCAGTTACTCGACAGGGGGCCCGGACTATGGCTACACCTTC. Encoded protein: CASSYSTGGPDYGYTF.

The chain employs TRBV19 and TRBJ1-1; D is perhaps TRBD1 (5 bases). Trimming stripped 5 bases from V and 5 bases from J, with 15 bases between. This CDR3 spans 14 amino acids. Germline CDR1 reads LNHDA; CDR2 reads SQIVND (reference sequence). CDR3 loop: CASSPRQPGTEAFF. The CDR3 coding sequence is TGTGCCAGTAGTCCCAGACAGCCAGGGACTGAAGCTTTCTTT.

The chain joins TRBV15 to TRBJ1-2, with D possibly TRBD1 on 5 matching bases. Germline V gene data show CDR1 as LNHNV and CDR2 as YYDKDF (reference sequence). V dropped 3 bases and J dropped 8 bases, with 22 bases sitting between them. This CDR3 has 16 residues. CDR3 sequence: CATSSGIEGRYRGYTF. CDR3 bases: TGTGCCACCAGCAGTGGAATCGAGGGGAGGTATCGAGGCTACACCTTC.

The CDR3 nucleotides read TGTGCCAGCAGCTTAAACGCGGAACTACAAAGCGGTGAGCAGTTCTTC. Translation gives CASSLNAELQSGEQFF. The chain joins TRBV7-8 to TRBJ2-1, with D possibly matching TRBD2 (5 bases). Per germline, CDR1 SGHVS and CDR2 FQNEAQ. The V and J ends lost 2 bases and 9 bases respectively, with 20 bases between them. The CDR3 has 16 amino acids. The entire variable domain, with the rest obtained from reference TRBV7-8 and TRBJ2-1, is as follows: GAGVSQSPRYKVAKRGQDVALRCDPISGHVSLFWYQQALGQGPEFLTYFQNEAQLDKSGLPSDRFFAERPEGSVSTLKIQRTQQEDSAVYLCASSLNAELQSGEQFFGPGTRLTVL.

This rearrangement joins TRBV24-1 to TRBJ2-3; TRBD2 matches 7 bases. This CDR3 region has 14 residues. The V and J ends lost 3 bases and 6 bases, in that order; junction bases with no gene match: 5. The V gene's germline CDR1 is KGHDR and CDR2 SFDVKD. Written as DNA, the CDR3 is TGTGCCACCAGTGATCCTAGCGGAACGGATACGCAGTATTTT. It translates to CATSDPSGTDTQYF.

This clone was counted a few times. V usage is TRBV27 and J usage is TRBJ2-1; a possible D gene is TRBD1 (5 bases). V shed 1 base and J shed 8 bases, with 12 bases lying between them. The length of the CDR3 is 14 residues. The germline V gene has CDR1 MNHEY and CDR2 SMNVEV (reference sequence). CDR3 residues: CASSLWGYDYEQFF. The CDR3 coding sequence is TGTGCCAGCAGTTTATGGGGCTACGACTATGAGCAGTTCTTC.

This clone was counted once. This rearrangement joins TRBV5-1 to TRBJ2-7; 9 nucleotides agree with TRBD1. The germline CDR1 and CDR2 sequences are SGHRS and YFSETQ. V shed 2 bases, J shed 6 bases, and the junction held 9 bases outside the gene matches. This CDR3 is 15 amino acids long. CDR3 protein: CASSFAPGQGSEQYF. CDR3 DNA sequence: TGCGCCAGCAGCTTCGCCCCGGGACAGGGTTCCGAGCAGTACTTC.

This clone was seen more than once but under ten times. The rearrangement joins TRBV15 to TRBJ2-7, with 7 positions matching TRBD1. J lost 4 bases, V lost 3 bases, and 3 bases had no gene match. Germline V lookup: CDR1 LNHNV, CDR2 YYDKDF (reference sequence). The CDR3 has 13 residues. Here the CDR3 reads CATSRRTGYEQYF. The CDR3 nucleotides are TGTGCCACCAGCAGGAGGACAGGTTACGAGCAGTACTTC. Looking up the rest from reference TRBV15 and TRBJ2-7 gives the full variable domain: DAMVIQNPRYQVTQFGKPVTLSCSQTLNHNVMYWYQQKSSQAPKLLFHYYDKDFNNEADTPDNFQSRRPNTSFCFLDIRSPGLGDTAMYLCATSRRTGYEQYFGPGTRLTVT.

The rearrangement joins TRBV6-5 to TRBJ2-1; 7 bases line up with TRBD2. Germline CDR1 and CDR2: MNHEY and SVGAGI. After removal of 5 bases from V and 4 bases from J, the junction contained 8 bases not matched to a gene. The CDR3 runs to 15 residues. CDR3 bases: TGTGCCAGCAGTAACAGAGCGGGATCTTACAATGAGCAGTTCTTC. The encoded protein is CASSNRAGSYNEQFF.

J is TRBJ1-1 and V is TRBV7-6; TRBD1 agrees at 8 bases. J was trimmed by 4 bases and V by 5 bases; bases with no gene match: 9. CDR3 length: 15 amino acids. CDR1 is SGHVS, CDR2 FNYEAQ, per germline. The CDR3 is CASSPQSGGSTEAFF. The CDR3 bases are TGTGCCAGCAGCCCACAGTCAGGGGGCTCCACTGAAGCTTTCTTT.

The CDR3 coding sequence is TGTGCCAGCAGCCAAAGGAAGGGCGGGGGGGCGGAAGGAGATACGCAGTATTTT. This sequence encodes CASSQRKGGGAEGDTQYF. The chain is built from TRBV3-1 (or the pseudogene TRBV3-2) and TRBJ2-3; TRBD2 matches at 9 bases. With V trimmed by 2 bases and J by 5 bases, 14 bases remained unmatched. There are 18 residues in the CDR3. The V gene's germline CDR1 is LGHDT and CDR2 YNNKEL (reference sequence).

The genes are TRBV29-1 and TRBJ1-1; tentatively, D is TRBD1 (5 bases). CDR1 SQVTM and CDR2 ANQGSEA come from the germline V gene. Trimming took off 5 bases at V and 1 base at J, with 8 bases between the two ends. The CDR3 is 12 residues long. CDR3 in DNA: TGCAGCGTTTATCAGGGGAACACTGAAGCTTTCTTT. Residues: CSVYQGNTEAFF.

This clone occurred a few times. CDR3 nucleotides: TGTGCCAGCAGCCAAGGGCCAGGGGGCTGGGAGACCCAGTACTTC. This gives the protein CASSQGPGGWETQYF. The V gene is TRBV3-1 (or the pseudogene TRBV3-2), the J gene TRBJ2-5; 8 bases fit TRBD1. CDR1 and CDR2 (germline): LGHDT, YNNKEL (reference sequence). Trimming cost V 1 base and J 5 bases; bases outside gene matches: 6. The CDR3 consists of 15 residues.

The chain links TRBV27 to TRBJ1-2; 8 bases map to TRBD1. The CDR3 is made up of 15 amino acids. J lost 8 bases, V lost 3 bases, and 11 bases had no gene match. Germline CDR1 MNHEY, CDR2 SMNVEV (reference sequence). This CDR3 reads CASSFAPGQVNGYTF. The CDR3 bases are TGTGCCAGCAGTTTTGCACCGGGACAGGTCAACGGCTACACCTTC.